A selection of T cell receptor beta chains follows, all from one sample in a study of T cells in Graves' hyperthyroidism and ophthalmopathy. In TCRdb, the multiplex PCR reads were re-called with MiXCR into one record per CDR3 protein. The table has more than 500,000 distinct CDR3 sequences, 15% to 20% seen once. Sequences were obtained from blood. The source is a young woman with Graves' ophthalmopathy. Both conserved end residues are part of each CDR3. Each record gives: clone size, CDR3 length, J gene, D gene, V gene, CDR3 protein, CDR3 DNA. D genes are given only for firm matches. The size field is filled for only some rows; it gives once, few, many or a size class.

few,14,TRBJ2-5,NA,TRBV12-3/TRBV12-4,CASSSLAAQETQYF,TGTGCCAGCAGCTCATTAGCGGCACAAGAGACCCAGTACTTC
NA,15,TRBJ1-6,NA,TRBV5-1,CASSLSDRGLSPLHF,TGCGCCAGCAGCTTGTCAGACAGAGGACTCTCACCCCTCCACTTT
many,14,TRBJ2-3,NA,TRBV7-8,CASSLEYSTDTQYF,TGTGCCAGCAGCTTAGAGTACAGCACAGATACGCAGTATTTT
NA,14,TRBJ2-1,TRBD1,TRBV19,CASTLTGTYNEQFF,TGTGCCAGTACTTTGACAGGGACCTACAATGAGCAGTTCTTC
NA,14,TRBJ2-3,TRBD1,TRBV19,CASKASRGTDTQYF,TGTGCCAGTAAAGCGAGCAGGGGGACAGATACGCAGTATTTT
many,13,TRBJ2-7,NA,TRBV4-3,CASSQTVSYEQYF,TGCGCCAGCAGCCAAACAGTCTCCTACGAGCAGTACTTC
NA,13,TRBJ1-1,NA,TRBV6-2/TRBV6-3,CASDSRMNTEAFF,TGTGCCAGCGACAGCAGGATGAACACTGAAGCTTTCTTT
NA,17,TRBJ1-4,TRBD1,TRBV5-1,CASSIRTGRDVAEKLFF,TGTGCCAGCAGCATTCGGACAGGGAGGGACGTCGCTGAAAAACTGTTTTTT
many,16,TRBJ2-3,NA,TRBV9,CASSVLPGGSTDTQYF,TGTGCCAGCAGCGTTTTACCAGGGGGGAGCACAGATACGCAGTATTTT
NA,12,TRBJ2-1,NA,TRBV6-2/TRBV6-3,CASRDIYNEQFF,TGTGCCAGCAGGGATATATACAATGAGCAGTTCTTC
many,14,TRBJ2-7,TRBD2,TRBV20-1,CSARFASGINEQYF,TGCAGTGCTAGATTCGCTAGCGGGATCAACGAGCAGTACTTC
many,13,TRBJ1-1,NA,TRBV28,CASRRRFITEAFF,TGTGCCAGCAGGAGACGGTTTATAACTGAAGCTTTCTTT
few,17,TRBJ1-1,NA,TRBV9,CASSVSGGTLRNTEAFF,TGTGCCAGCAGCGTTAGTGGGGGAACCCTAAGGAACACTGAAGCTTTCTTT
NA,19,TRBJ2-3,TRBD2,TRBV12-3/TRBV12-4,CASSRGTSGSVFSTDTQYF,TGTGCCAGCAGTCGGGGGACTAGCGGGAGCGTCTTTAGCACAGATACGCAGTATTTT
few,13,TRBJ2-5,NA,TRBV2,CASSDLNQETQYF,TGTGCCAGCAGTGACCTGAATCAAGAGACCCAGTACTTC
NA,10,TRBJ2-5,NA,TRBV28,CASSQKTQYF,TGTGCCAGCAGTCAAAAGACCCAGTACTTC
NA,12,TRBJ2-5,NA,TRBV30,CASSFTAETQYF,TGTGCCTCTTCTTTTACCGCAGAGACCCAGTACTTC
few,17,TRBJ2-6,TRBD1,TRBV18,CASSLRTGLSGANVLTF,TGTGCCAGCTCACTAAGGACAGGGCTCTCTGGGGCCAACGTCCTGACTTTC
many,14,TRBJ2-3,NA,TRBV12-3/TRBV12-4,CATAPGVLTDTQYF,TGTGCCACCGCACCGGGTGTTTTGACAGATACGCAGTATTTT